This is a list of T cell receptor beta chains from one sample in a study of Graves' ophthalmopathy and Graves' hyperthyroidism. A single record per CDR3 protein comes from TCRdb applying MiXCR to the multiplex PCR reads. Of about 410,000 distinct CDR3 sequences in the sample, 15% to 20% were seen once. The specimen was peripheral blood. The receptor set was obtained from a woman younger than 35 with Graves' ophthalmopathy. Both conserved end residues are part of each CDR3. The D gene is left open where the match is weak. For some rows the clone size is stated as once, few or many, or as a class when expanded; others skip it.

- | many | TRBJ1-1 | TRBV19 | CASSIDGVRGARGTEAFF | TGTGCCAGTAGTATTGACGGGGTAAGGGGGGCGCGAGGGACTGAAGCTTTCTTT
TRBD1 | many | TRBJ2-7 | TRBV19 | CASSRGQPLIYEQYF | TGTGCCAGTAGTAGGGGACAGCCTCTAATCTACGAGCAGTACTTC
- | - | TRBJ2-4 | TRBV11-2 | CASRGPAGVAKNIQYF | TGTGCCAGCAGAGGCCCAGCCGGGGTAGCCAAAAACATTCAGTACTTC
- | many | TRBJ2-7 | TRBV7-9 | CASTGGTYEQYF | TGTGCCAGCACAGGGGGGACCTACGAGCAGTACTTC
- | - | TRBJ1-2 | TRBV10-3 | CAARGGEDGYTF | TGTGCCGCCCGAGGGGGAGAGGATGGCTACACCTTC
TRBD1 | many | TRBJ2-7 | TRBV15 | CATSRQGYSGEQYF | TGTGCCACCAGCCGACAGGGGTATTCAGGCGAGCAGTACTTC
- | many | TRBJ1-5 | TRBV12-3/TRBV12-4 | CASRPPGPNNQPQHF | TGTGCCAGCAGACCCCCAGGGCCTAACAATCAGCCCCAGCATTTT
TRBD2 | many | TRBJ2-4 | TRBV2 | CASELAGAKNIQYF | TGTGCCAGCGAACTAGCGGGAGCCAAAAACATTCAGTACTTC
- | - | TRBJ2-2 | TRBV19 | CASRKTGITGELFF | TGTGCCAGTAGGAAAACAGGGATCACCGGGGAGCTGTTTTTT
TRBD1 | many | TRBJ2-5 | TRBV28 | CASSFPAGGRETQYF | TGTGCCAGCAGTTTTCCCGCAGGGGGCCGGGAGACCCAGTACTTC
- | many | TRBJ2-2 | TRBV5-1 | CASSSGHTGELFF | TGCGCCAGCAGCTCCGGGCATACCGGGGAGCTGTTTTTT
TRBD2 | - | TRBJ2-7 | TRBV6-1 | CASEGLADSYEQYF | TGTGCCAGCGAGGGACTAGCGGACTCCTACGAGCAGTACTTC
- | few | TRBJ1-3 | TRBV6-5 | CASSSTDTSGNTIYF | TGTGCCAGCAGTTCCACAGATACCTCTGGAAACACCATATATTTT
- | many | TRBJ2-2 | TRBV12-3/TRBV12-4 | CASSFGGVNTGELFF | TGTGCCAGCAGTTTCGGCGGGGTGAACACCGGGGAGCTGTTTTTT
TRBD2 | many | TRBJ2-7 | TRBV29-1 | CSVGSGRAESAEQYF | TGCAGCGTTGGGAGCGGGAGGGCCGAATCTGCCGAGCAGTACTTC
TRBD2 | once | TRBJ2-2 | TRBV12-3/TRBV12-4 | CASSLRGAREGGELFF | TGTGCCAGCAGTTTACGCGGGGCCCGGGAGGGCGGGGAGCTGTTTTTT
- | many | TRBJ1-6 | TRBV28 | CASSRDSANSPLHF | TGTGCCAGCAGCCGGGACTCGGCGAATTCACCCCTCCACTTT
- | few | TRBJ2-5 | TRBV5-1 | CASSFKAFGTQYF | TGCGCCAGCAGCTTTAAAGCGTTCGGGACCCAGTACTTC
- | many | TRBJ2-5 | TRBV2 | CASSDEAPYQETQYF | TGTGCCAGCAGTGATGAGGCACCCTACCAAGAGACCCAGTACTTC
- | many | TRBJ2-2 | TRBV11-2 | CASVGAGELFF | TGTGCCAGCGTGGGGGCCGGGGAGCTGTTTTTT
- | many | TRBJ1-2 | TRBV2 | CASSEGRIRPF | TGTGCCAGCAGTGAGGGGAGAATAAGACCTTTC
- | - | TRBJ2-5 | TRBV6-1 | CASKTGQETQYF | TGTGCCAGCAAAACAGGCCAAGAGACCCAGTACTTC
TRBD1 | many | TRBJ1-6 | TRBV6-5 | CASSPRGQGLGSPLHF | TGTGCCAGCAGCCCAAGGGGGCAGGGGCTAGGTTCACCCCTCCACTTT
- | many | TRBJ1-1 | TRBV10-3 | CAISEAGRAFF | TGTGCCATCAGTGAGGCAGGGAGAGCTTTCTTT
- | many | TRBJ2-7 | TRBV28 | CASSTGLPHEQYF | TGTGCCAGCAGCACGGGACTCCCCCACGAGCAGTACTTC
- | - | TRBJ1-3 | TRBV11-1 | CASSLKITSAGNTIYF | TGTGCCAGCAGCCTCAAAATTACTTCGGCTGGAAACACCATATATTTT
- | many | TRBJ1-1 | TRBV19 | CASTADGPWGPKIEAFF | TGTGCCAGTACCGCGGACGGTCCCTGGGGTCCTAAGATAGAAGCTTTCTTT